One sample yielded the 27 T cell receptor beta chains listed below, sequenced in a study of blood T cells in healthy people across ages. For the second PCR, which ran for 7 to 11 cycles, a sample-barcoded 5' primer and a J-beta primer mix were used. TCRdb re-called the 5' RACE reads with MiXCR, one entry per CDR3 protein. The data contain approximately 1.5 million distinct CDR3 sequences, 35% to 45% of them seen just once; the ten biggest clones take up more than 4%. Sequences were obtained from blood. The receptors come from a woman younger than 35 in good health.

Details on this clonotype: The junction and the germline gene differ at one end; a read error may be behind it. The chain carries TRBV27 and TRBJ2-7, with 8 bases identical to TRBD2. Germline CDR1 and CDR2: MNHEY and SMNVEV (reference sequence). This CDR3 region has 15 residues. The CDR3: CAGSTTSAMTYEQYF. Here the CDR3 DNA reads TGTGCCGGCAGCACGACTAGCGCCATGACCTACGAGCAGTACTTC.

The J gene is TRBJ2-3, the V gene TRBV29-1; D is ambiguous. The germline V gene encodes CDR1 SQVTM and CDR2 ANQGSEA. V was shortened by 4 bases and J by 4 bases, with 15 bases between the two germline ends. The CDR3 consists of 14 residues. The CDR3 loop reads CSVALEGGADTQYF. The CDR3, as DNA: TGCAGCGTTGCACTCGAAGGTGGCGCAGATACGCAGTATTTT.

This clonotype was found a few times. The chain carries TRBV11-2 and TRBJ2-1; D not resolved. CDR3 size: 12 residues. Trimming took 2 bases from V and 8 from J, leaving 7 bases between them. Germline V gene lookup returns CDR1 SGHAT and CDR2 FQNNGV. The CDR3 bases are TGTGCCAGCAGCTTAAGACGATATGAGCAGTTCTTC. This encodes CASSLRRYEQFF.

The J gene is TRBJ2-1, the V gene TRBV9; 8 positions agree with TRBD1. From germline, CDR1 is SGDLS and CDR2 YYNGEE. This CDR3 has 16 amino acids. The V gene end was trimmed by 4 bases and the J gene end by 5 bases; junction bases not matched to a gene: 11. The CDR3 loop reads CASSPPPGTGDNEQFF. The CDR3 DNA is TGTGCCAGCAGCCCCCCGCCCGGGACAGGAGACAATGAGCAGTTCTTC.

The rearrangement links TRBV7-2 to TRBJ1-4; perhaps TRBD1 as D (5 bases). Trimming pared 5 bases from V and 3 bases from J, leaving 13 bases between. This CDR3 contains 15 residues. Germline V gene sequence: CDR1 SGHTA, CDR2 FQGNSA. In DNA form, the CDR3 reads TGTGCCAGCAGCCGTACAGGTTTCGCTAATGAAAAACTGTTTTTT. Its protein product is CASSRTGFANEKLFF.

This clonotype occurred a few times. This chain joins TRBV2 and TRBJ1-4, with D perhaps matching TRBD1 (5 bases). This CDR3 comprises 15 residues. In germline, CDR1 is SNHLY, CDR2 FYNNEI. Trimming took off 6 bases at V and 5 bases at J, with 16 bases between the two ends. Here the CDR3 DNA reads TGTGCCAGCAGGGTTACAGGCCAGGCGAATGAAAAACTGTTTTTT. As protein: CASRVTGQANEKLFF.

The chain joins TRBV7-2 to TRBJ2-5; unclear D gene. The CDR3 runs 14 residues. Germline V CDR1 and CDR2: SGHTA, FQGNSA. V was trimmed by 5 bases and J by 2 bases, leaving 12 bases between them. CDR3 residues: CASSPIGVQETQYF. The CDR3 region has the DNA TGTGCCAGCAGCCCAATTGGGGTTCAAGAGACCCAGTACTTC.

Turning to this clonotype: A junction boundary mismatches the germline segment, possibly from a read error. The rearrangement uses TRBV4-1 and TRBJ2-3; no clear D. Per the germline V gene, CDR1 is MGHRA and CDR2 is YSYEKL. The CDR3 has 12 residues. DNA for the CDR3: TGCGCCAGCGGCCAAGAAATCGGTACGCAGTATTTT. Amino acids: CASGQEIGTQYF.

This clonotype is a singleton in its sample. The rearrangement links TRBV20-1 to TRBJ2-3; 9 bases agree with TRBD1. V trimming: 6 bases; J trimming: 5 bases; junction bases outside the gene matches: 15. The CDR3 length is 16 residues. CDR1 and CDR2 from the germline V gene are DFQATT and SNEGSKA (reference sequence). CDR3 residues: CSASSPGQGPIDTQYF. Here the CDR3 DNA reads TGCAGTGCCTCATCTCCGGGACAGGGTCCCATAGATACGCAGTATTTT.

The chain employs TRBV7-2 and TRBJ1-2; 9 positions agree with TRBD1. Per germline, CDR1 SGHTA and CDR2 FQGNSA. The CDR3 loop spans 18 amino acids. V dropped 2 bases and J dropped 1; count of bases not matched to a gene: 11. The CDR3: CASSLRWDRVAVNYGYTF. The DNA of the CDR3 is TGTGCCAGCAGCTTAAGGTGGGACAGGGTGGCCGTTAACTATGGCTACACCTTC.

CDR3 protein: CATSDPGQGNTGELFF. As DNA, the CDR3 is TGTGCCACCAGTGATCCGGGACAGGGCAACACCGGGGAGCTGTTTTTT. The chain carries TRBV24-1 and TRBJ2-2; 9 bases map to TRBD1. Germline lookup yields CDR1 KGHDR and CDR2 SFDVKD. The CDR3 loop spans 16 amino acids. The trim removed 3 bases at V and 2 bases at J, leaving 3 bases unmatched.

The chain links TRBV18 to TRBJ2-5, with D possibly being TRBD1 (5 bases). The CDR3 is 13 amino acids. CDR1 and CDR2 (germline): KGHSH, LQKENI. Trimming pared 3 bases from V and 4 bases from J, leaving 9 bases between. The CDR3: CASSPLRGETQYF. The CDR3 DNA reads as TGTGCCAGCTCACCTCTTAGGGGAGAGACCCAGTACTTC.

This clonotype came up a few times. This chain joins TRBV4-1 and TRBJ2-7; possible D gene TRBD1, 5 bases. CDR1 and CDR2 from the germline V gene are MGHRA and YSYEKL. CDR3 length: 16 amino acids. V gave up 4 bases and J gave up 0 bases, with 16 bases separating them. The CDR3 is CASSLQADTNSYEQYF. The CDR3 DNA reads as TGCGCCAGCAGCCTACAGGCGGACACAAACTCCTACGAGCAGTACTTC.

The chain joins TRBV15 to TRBJ2-1; weak D call: TRBD2 (5 bases). The CDR3 is 15 amino acids. In germline, CDR1 is LNHNV, CDR2 YYDKDF (reference sequence). Trimming removed 8 bases at V and 4 bases at J, with 18 bases between. CDR3 DNA: TGTGCCACCCGAGACTACTCAAGAAAATACAATGAGCAGTTCTTC. This gives the protein CATRDYSRKYNEQFF.

The chain couples TRBV5-1 to TRBJ2-1; 9 bases agree with TRBD1. V trimming: 4 bases; J trimming: 6 bases; junction bases outside the gene matches: 2. There are 13 residues in the CDR3. Germline CDR1 SGHRS, CDR2 YFSETQ. The CDR3 reads CASSDRGANEQFF. The CDR3 DNA is TGCGCCAGCAGCGACAGGGGGGCCAATGAGCAGTTCTTC.

The V call is TRBV6-1, the J call TRBJ2-1; the match to TRBD2 covers 12 bases. The V gene end was trimmed by 5 bases and the J gene end by 3 bases; junction bases not matched to a gene: 5. The germline V gene encodes CDR1 MNHNS and CDR2 SASEGT. CDR3 length: 16 residues. The CDR3 sequence is CASSIRLAGDYNEQFF. The CDR3, as DNA: TGTGCCAGCAGTATCCGACTAGCGGGAGACTACAATGAGCAGTTCTTC.

This clonotype was detected only a few times. The V call is TRBV7-8, the J call TRBJ1-2, with D tentatively TRBD1 (5 bases). Trimming pared 4 bases from V and 5 bases from J, leaving 11 bases between. The CDR3 has 13 residues. From germline, CDR1 is SGHVS and CDR2 FQNEAQ. CDR3 loop: CASSWGTGYGYTF. The CDR3 bases are TGTGCCAGCAGCTGGGGGACGGGTTATGGCTACACCTTC.

CDR3 protein: CSVTDGGNTIYF. In DNA, the CDR3 is TGCAGCGTTACTGATGGGGGAAACACCATATATTTT. V is TRBV29-1 and J is TRBJ1-3; D call uncertain. CDR1 is SQVTM and CDR2 is ANQGSEA in the germline V gene. This CDR3 comprises 12 residues. The V end was cut by 5 bases, the J end by 4 bases, with 9 bases between.

This chain links TRBV7-6 with TRBJ2-7; D gene ambiguous. This CDR3 region has 14 residues. Germline-derived CDR1 and CDR2 are SGHVS and FNYEAQ. Between the trimmed V and J ends, which lost 2 bases and 7 bases, there was a span of 15 bases. This chain's CDR3 is CASSLLGPYNEQYF. Here the CDR3 DNA reads TGTGCCAGCAGCTTATTAGGCCCCTACAATGAGCAGTACTTC.

There are a few counts of this clonotype. The chain carries TRBV6-2 or TRBV6-3 and TRBJ1-5, with unresolved D. This CDR3 has 14 residues. The germline V gene has CDR1 MNHEY and CDR2 SVGEGT. Trimming removed 7 bases from V and 2 bases from J, with 12 bases in between. The DNA of the CDR3 is TGTGCCAGCAACAACCGACGGGGCAATCAGCCCCAGCATTTT. Protein: CASNNRRGNQPQHF.

As to this clonotype: An end of the junction differs from the germline gene, which may be a read error. V is TRBV6-5 and J is TRBJ1-6; tentative D call: TRBD1 (5 bases). The germline V gene encodes CDR1 MNHEY and CDR2 SVGAGI. This CDR3 spans 14 amino acids. For the CDR3, the DNA is TGTGCCAGCAGTTACGAGGGGTACAATTCACCCCCCCACTTT. Its translation: CASSYEGYNSPPHF.

This clonotype was seen more than once but under ten times. This chain links TRBV14 with TRBJ2-1, with unresolved D. Trimming left V 0 bases short and J 0 bases short, with 6 bases between. The CDR3 has 15 residues. The germline gives CDR1 SGHDN, CDR2 FVKESK. The CDR3: CASSQDRFSYNEQFF. CDR3 sequence (DNA): TGTGCCAGCAGCCAAGACCGCTTCTCCTACAATGAGCAGTTCTTC.

The chain is built from TRBV6-5 and TRBJ2-5; 12 bases fit TRBD2. The CDR3 consists of 14 residues. Unmatched junction bases numbered 10, after V lost 6 bases and J lost 11 bases. Germline V CDR1 and CDR2: MNHEY, SVGAGI. In DNA form, the CDR3 reads TGTGCCAGCAGACACGGACTAGCGGGACATGAGCAGTACTTC. It is translated as CASRHGLAGHEQYF.

The chain joins TRBV7-2 to TRBJ1-2, with D possibly being TRBD1 (5 bases). This CDR3 has 15 residues. Germline V gene lookup returns CDR1 SGHTA and CDR2 FQGNSA. V gave up 5 bases and J gave up 1 base, with 14 bases separating them. In DNA form, the CDR3 reads TGTGCCAGCAGCCTACAGGAGGGGCGTAACTATGGCTACACCTTC. It is translated as CASSLQEGRNYGYTF.

This clonotype was counted at least ten times. J is TRBJ1-2 and V is TRBV6-5, with TRBD1 matching over 7 bases. Germline CDR1 MNHEY, CDR2 SVGAGI. The CDR3 is 14 amino acids. The V segment lost 2 bases and the J segment 8 bases; nucleotides outside the gene matches: 8. The CDR3 protein is CASSYPGQDGGYTF. CDR3 coding DNA: TGTGCCAGCAGTTACCCCGGACAGGATGGGGGCTACACCTTC.

The chain employs TRBV15 and TRBJ2-4; a weak D match, TRBD2 (6 bases). The end of the DNA aligns better with TRBJ2-7, so the J call may be wrong. Germline V CDR1 and CDR2: LNHNV, YYDKDF (reference sequence). CDR3 size: 15 residues. For the CDR3, the DNA is TGTGCCACCAGCAGCGGGACTCATACCATGAACGAGCAGTACTTC. Protein sequence: CATSSGTHTMNEQYF.

This rearrangement joins TRBV4-1 to TRBJ1-3, with D hard to call. Germline V gene sequence: CDR1 MGHRA, CDR2 YSYEKL. The CDR3 contains 14 residues. V was pared by 1 base and J by 6 bases, with 10 bases between. The CDR3 sequence is CASSQVGRSNTIYF. CDR3 in DNA: TGCGCCAGCAGCCAAGTCGGGAGATCAAACACCATATATTTT.